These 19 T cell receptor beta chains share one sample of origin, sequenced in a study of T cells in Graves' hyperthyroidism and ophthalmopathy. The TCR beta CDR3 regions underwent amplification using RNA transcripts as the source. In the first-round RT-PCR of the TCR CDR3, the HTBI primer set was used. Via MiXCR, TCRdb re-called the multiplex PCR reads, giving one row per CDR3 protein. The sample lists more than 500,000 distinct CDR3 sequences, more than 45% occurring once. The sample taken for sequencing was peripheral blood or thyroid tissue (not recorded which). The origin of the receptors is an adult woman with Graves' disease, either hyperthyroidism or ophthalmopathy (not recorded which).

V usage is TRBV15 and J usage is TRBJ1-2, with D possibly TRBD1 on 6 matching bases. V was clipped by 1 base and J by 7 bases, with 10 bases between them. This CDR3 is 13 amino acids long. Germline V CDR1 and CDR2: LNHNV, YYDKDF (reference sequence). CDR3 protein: CATSRGQDPGYTF. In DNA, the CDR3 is TGTGCCACCAGCAGAGGACAGGACCCTGGCTACACCTTC.

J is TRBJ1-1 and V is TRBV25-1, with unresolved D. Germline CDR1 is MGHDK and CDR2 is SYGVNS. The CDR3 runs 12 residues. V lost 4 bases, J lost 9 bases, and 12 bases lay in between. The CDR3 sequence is CASSGGDEKAFF. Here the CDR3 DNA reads TGTGCCAGCAGTGGTGGGGATGAGAAAGCTTTCTTT.

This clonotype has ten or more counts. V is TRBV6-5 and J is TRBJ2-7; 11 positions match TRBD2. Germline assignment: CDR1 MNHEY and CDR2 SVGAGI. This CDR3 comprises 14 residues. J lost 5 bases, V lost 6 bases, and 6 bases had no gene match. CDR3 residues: CASRKTSGTDEQYF. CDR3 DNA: TGTGCCAGCAGGAAGACTAGCGGGACTGACGAGCAGTACTTC.

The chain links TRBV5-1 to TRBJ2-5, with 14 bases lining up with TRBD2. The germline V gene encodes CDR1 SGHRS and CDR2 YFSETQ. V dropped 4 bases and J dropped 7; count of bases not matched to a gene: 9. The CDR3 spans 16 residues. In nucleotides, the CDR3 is TGCGCCAGCAGCGTATCGGGACTAGCGGGAGTGGGGACCCAGTACTTC. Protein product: CASSVSGLAGVGTQYF.

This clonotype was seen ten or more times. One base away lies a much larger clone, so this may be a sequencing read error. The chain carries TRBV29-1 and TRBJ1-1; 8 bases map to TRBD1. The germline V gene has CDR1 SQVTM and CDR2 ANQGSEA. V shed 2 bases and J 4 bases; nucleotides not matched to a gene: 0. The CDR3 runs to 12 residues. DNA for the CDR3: TGCAGCGTTGAACAGGGGGCCACTGAAGCTTTCTTT. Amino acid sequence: CSVEQGATEAFF.

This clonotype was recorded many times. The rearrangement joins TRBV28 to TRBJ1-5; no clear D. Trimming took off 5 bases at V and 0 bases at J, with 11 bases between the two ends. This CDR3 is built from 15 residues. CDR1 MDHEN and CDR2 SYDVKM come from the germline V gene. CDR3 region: CASSPRGHSNQPQHF. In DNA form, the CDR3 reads TGTGCCAGCAGTCCTAGAGGTCATAGCAATCAGCCCCAGCATTTT.

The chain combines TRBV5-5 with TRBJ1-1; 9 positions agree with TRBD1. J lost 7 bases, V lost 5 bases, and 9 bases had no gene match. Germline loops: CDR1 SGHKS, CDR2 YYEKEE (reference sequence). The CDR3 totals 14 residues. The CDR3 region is CASSSGTGRLEAFF. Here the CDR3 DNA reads TGTGCCAGCAGTTCCGGGACAGGGCGGCTTGAAGCTTTCTTT.

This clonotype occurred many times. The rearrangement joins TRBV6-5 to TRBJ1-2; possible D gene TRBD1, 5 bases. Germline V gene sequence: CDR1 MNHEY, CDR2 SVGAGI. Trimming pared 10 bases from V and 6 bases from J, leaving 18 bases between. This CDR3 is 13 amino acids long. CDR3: CATAPIVGDGYTF. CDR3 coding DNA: TGTGCCACCGCGCCTATTGTGGGGGATGGCTACACCTTC.

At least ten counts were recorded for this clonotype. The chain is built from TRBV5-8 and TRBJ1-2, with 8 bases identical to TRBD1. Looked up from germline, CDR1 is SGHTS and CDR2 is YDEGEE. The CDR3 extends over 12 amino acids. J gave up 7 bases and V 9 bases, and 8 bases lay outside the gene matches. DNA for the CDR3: TGTGCCATCCAGCAGGGGGCTGGTGGCTACACCTTC. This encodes CAIQQGAGGYTF.

In DNA, the CDR3 is TGTGCCAGCAGGCGGGACAGGGCAGGGAATCAGCCCCAGCATTTT. This translates into CASRRDRAGNQPQHF. The V call is TRBV11-2, the J call TRBJ1-5, with 9 positions matching TRBD1. This CDR3 comprises 15 residues. CDR1 and CDR2 from the germline V gene are SGHAT and FQNNGV. After removal of 6 bases from V and 4 bases from J, the junction contained 7 bases not matched to a gene.

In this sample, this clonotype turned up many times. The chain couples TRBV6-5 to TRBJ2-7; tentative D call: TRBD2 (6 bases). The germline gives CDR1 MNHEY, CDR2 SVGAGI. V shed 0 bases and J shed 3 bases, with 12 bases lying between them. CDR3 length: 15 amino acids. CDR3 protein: CASSYSRGGGYEQYF. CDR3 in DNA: TGTGCCAGCAGTTACTCAAGGGGAGGAGGCTACGAGCAGTACTTC.

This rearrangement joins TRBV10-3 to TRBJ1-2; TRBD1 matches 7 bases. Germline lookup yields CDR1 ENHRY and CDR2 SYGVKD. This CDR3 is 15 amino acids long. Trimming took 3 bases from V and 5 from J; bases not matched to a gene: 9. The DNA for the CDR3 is TGTGCCATCAGTGATTTCAACAGGGGAGGGTATGGCTACACCTTC. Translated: CAISDFNRGGYGYTF.

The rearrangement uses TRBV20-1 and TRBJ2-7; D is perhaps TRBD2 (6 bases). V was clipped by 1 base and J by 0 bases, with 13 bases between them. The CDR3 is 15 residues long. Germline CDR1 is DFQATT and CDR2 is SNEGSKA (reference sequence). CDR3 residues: CSARVGGGISYEQYF. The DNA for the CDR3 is TGCAGTGCTAGAGTGGGAGGCGGAATCTCCTACGAGCAGTACTTC.

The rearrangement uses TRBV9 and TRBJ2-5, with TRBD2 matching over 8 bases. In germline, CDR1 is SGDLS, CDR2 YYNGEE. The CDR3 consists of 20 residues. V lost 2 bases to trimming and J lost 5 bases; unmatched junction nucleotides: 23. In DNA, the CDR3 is TGTGCCAGCAGCGTCCGGGACACACTCACGGGAGGGGAGCTTTCCGAGACCCAGTACTTC. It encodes CASSVRDTLTGGELSETQYF.

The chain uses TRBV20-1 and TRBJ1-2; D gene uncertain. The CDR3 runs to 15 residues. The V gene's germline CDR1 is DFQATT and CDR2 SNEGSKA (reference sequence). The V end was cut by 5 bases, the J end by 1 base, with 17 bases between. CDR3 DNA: TGCAGTGCTCCCGAAGATGGTTTCGGTAACTATGGCTACACCTTC. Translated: CSAPEDGFGNYGYTF.

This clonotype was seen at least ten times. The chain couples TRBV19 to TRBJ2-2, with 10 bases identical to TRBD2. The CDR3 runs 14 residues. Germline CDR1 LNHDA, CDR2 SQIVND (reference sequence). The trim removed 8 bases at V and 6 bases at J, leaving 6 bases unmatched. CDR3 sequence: CASSGTSVSGELFF. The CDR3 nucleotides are TGTGCCAGTTCCGGGACTAGCGTATCCGGGGAGCTGTTTTTT.

The CDR3 protein is CASSMARPGRVCGTYGYTF. The CDR3 DNA follows: TGTGCCAGTAGTATGGCCAGGCCGGGACGGGTATGTGGCACCTATGGCTACACCTTC. This rearrangement joins TRBV19 to TRBJ1-2; possible D gene TRBD1, 5 bases. The ends were cut back, 3 bases at V and 4 bases at J, with 27 bases in the middle. In germline, CDR1 is LNHDA, CDR2 SQIVND (reference sequence). This CDR3 is built from 19 residues.

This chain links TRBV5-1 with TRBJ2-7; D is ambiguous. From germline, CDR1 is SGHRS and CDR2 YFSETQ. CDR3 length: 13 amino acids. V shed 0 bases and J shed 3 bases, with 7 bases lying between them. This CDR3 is CASSLVGVYEQYF. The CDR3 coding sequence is TGCGCCAGCAGCTTGGTTGGGGTCTACGAGCAGTACTTC. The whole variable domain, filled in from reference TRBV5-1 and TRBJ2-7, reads KAGVTQTPRYLIKTRGQQVTLSCSPISGHRSVSWYQQTPGQGLQFLFEYFSETQRNKGNFPGRFSGRQFSNSRSEMNVSTLELGDSALYLCASSLVGVYEQYFGPGTRLTVT.

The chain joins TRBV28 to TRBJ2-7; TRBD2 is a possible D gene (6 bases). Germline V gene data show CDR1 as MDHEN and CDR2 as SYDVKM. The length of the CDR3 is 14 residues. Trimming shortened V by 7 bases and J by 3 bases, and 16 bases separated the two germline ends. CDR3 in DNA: TGTGCCAGCACCTCTCGGGGGAGCTACTACGAGCAGTACTTC. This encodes CASTSRGSYYEQYF.